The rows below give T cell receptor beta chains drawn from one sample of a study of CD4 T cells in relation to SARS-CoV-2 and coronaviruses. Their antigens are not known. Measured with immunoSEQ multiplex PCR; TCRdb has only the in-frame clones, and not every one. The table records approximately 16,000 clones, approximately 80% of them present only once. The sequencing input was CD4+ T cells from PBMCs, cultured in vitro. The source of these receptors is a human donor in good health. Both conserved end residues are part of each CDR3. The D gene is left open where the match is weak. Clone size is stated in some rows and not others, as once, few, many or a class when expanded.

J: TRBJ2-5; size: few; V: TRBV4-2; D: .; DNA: TGTGCCAGCAGCGCAAGGTCAGGGGACCAAGAGACCCAGTACTTC; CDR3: CASSARSGDQETQYF
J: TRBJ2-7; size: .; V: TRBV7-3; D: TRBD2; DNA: TGTGCCAGCAGCTTACTAGCGGGAGTGTACGAGCAGTACTTC; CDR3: CASSLLAGVYEQYF
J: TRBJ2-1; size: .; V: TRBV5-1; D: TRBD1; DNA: TGCGCCAGCAGCTTGGCCCCGGACAGGAACAATGAGCAGTTCTTC; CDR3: CASSLAPDRNNEQFF
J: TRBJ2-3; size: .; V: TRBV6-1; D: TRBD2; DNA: TGTGCCAGCAGTGATAGCGGGAGACGGGATACGCAGTATTTT; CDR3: CASSDSGRRDTQYF
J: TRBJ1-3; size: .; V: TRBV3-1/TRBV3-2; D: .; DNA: TGTGCCAGCAGCCTACGAGCTGCAGGGGGAAACACCATATATTTT; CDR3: CASSLRAAGGNTIYF
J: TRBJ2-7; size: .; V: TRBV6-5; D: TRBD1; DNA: TGTGCCAGCAGATATCGGGACAGGGCGTACGAGCAGTACTTC; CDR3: CASRYRDRAYEQYF
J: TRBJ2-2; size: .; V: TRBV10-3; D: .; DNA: TGTGCCATCAGTGTTAGCGAGGACACCGGGGAGCTGTTTTTT; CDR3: CAISVSEDTGELFF
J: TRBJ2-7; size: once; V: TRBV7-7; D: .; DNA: TGTGCCAGCAGCCCTATGCAGGGGATCCACGAGCAGTACTTC; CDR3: CASSPMQGIHEQYF
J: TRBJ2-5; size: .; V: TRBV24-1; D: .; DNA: TGTGCCACCAGTGATTTGCGGTACGACAGTGGGCAAGAGACCCAGTACTTC; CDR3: CATSDLRYDSGQETQYF
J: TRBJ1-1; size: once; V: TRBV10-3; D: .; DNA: TGTGCCATCAGACAGCAAATGAACACTGAAGCTTTCTTT; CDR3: CAIRQQMNTEAFF
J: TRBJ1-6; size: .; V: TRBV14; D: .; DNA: TGTGCCAGCAGCCAAGACGGAGATTCACCCCTCCACTTT; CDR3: CASSQDGDSPLHF
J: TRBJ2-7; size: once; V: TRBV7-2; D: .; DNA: TGTGCCAGCAGCTTAGGCCGGAGATGGAGAGACGAGCAGTACTTC; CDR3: CASSLGRRWRDEQYF
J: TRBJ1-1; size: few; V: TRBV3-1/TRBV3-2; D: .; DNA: TGTGCCAGCAGCCATACAGGGACTGAAGCTTTCTTT; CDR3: CASSHTGTEAFF
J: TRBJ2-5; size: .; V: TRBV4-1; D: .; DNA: TGCGCCAGCAGCCAAGAAACGGCAGGAGAGACCCAGTACTTC; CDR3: CASSQETAGETQYF
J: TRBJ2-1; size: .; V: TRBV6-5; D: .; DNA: TGTGCCAGCAGTTCCCCAGGGCTAGGCTCCTACAATGAGCAGTTCTTC; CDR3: CASSSPGLGSYNEQFF
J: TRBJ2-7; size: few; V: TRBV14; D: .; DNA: TGTGCCAGCAGCCAAGCCAGGAGCTCCTACGAGCAGTACTTC; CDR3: CASSQARSSYEQYF
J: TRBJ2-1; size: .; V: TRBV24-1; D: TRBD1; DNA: TGTGCCACCAGTGATTACAGGGGATACAATGAGCAGTTCTTC; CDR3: CATSDYRGYNEQFF
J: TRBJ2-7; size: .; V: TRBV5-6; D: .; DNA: TGTGCCAGCAGCTTGGAGTACGAGCAGTACTTC; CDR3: CASSLEYEQYF
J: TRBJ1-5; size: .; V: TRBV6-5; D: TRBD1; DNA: TGTGCCAGCAGTCGACAGGGCGATCAGCCCCAGCATTTT; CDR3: CASSRQGDQPQHF
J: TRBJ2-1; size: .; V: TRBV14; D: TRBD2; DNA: TGTGCCAGCAGCCAGGTTAGCGGGGGATACAATGAGCAGTTCTTC; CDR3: CASSQVSGGYNEQFF
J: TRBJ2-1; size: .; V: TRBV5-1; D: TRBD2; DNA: TGCGCCAGCAGCTGGGGATTGGGGGGGGGCAATGAGCAGTTCTTC; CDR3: CASSWGLGGGNEQFF
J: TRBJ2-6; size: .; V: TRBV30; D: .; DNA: TGTGCCTGGGGAAGGGGGACTGGGGCCAACGTCCTGACTTTC; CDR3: CAWGRGTGANVLTF
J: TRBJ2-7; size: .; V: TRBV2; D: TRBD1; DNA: TGTGCCAGCAGTGAAGAGATCCCGGGACAGGGGGCGTGGGACTACGAGCAGTACTTC; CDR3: CASSEEIPGQGAWDYEQYF
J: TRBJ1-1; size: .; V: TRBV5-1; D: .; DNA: TGCGCCAGCAGCTTGGGGGGGATCGCTGAAGCTTTCTTT; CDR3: CASSLGGIAEAFF
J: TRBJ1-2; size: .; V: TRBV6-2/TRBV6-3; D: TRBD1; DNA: TGTGCCAGCAGCCGGGGACAGGGGATCTTCTATGGCTACACCTTC; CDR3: CASSRGQGIFYGYTF
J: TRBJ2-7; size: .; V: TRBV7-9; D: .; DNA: TGTGCCAGCAGCCACACTCGGGGGGCCAAAGCTCTCGAGCAGTACTTC; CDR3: CASSHTRGAKALEQYF
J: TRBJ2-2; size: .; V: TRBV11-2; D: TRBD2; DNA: TGTGCCAGCAGCCGCGGGGGTCTGAACACCGGGGAGCTGTTTTTT; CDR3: CASSRGGLNTGELFF
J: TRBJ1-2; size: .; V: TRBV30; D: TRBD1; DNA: TGTGCCTGGAGAGGACAGGGGGATAACTATGGCTACACCTTC; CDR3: CAWRGQGDNYGYTF
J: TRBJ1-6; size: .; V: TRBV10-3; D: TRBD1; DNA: TGTGCCATCAGCAGACAGGGGGATTCACCCCTCCACTTT; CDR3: CAISRQGDSPLHF
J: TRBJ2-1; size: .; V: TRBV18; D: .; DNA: TGTGCCAGCTCACACCTGGCGGGGTCGACGATCAGCTCCTACAATGAGCAGTTCTTC; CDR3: CASSHLAGSTISSYNEQFF
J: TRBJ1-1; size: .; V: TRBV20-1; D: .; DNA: TGCAGTGCTAGTCGGCAGGAGAACACTGAAGCTTTCTTT; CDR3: CSASRQENTEAFF
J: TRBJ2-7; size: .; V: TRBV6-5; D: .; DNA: TGTGCCAGCAGTTACTCGAGGTTGGGTGACGAGCAGTACTTC; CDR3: CASSYSRLGDEQYF
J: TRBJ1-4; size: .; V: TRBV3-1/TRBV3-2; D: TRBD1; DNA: TGTGCCAGCAGCCAAGATTGGGAGGGGGCGAGGGAAAAACTGTTTTTT; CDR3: CASSQDWEGAREKLFF
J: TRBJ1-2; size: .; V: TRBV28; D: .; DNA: TGTGCCAGCAGTCACGGGATTAACTATGGCTACACCTTC; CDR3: CASSHGINYGYTF
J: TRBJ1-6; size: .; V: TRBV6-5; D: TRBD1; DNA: TGTGCCAGCAGACCCACAGGGACAGCGTCACCCCTCCACTTT; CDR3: CASRPTGTASPLHF